This T cell receptor beta chain was captured in a study of cytomegalovirus exposure and HLA in healthy donors. Findings and caveats of the study: Most TCR sequences were seen very rarely across donors, but some public TCRs occurred in many. In an earlier analysis, most TCR beta V segments were productive about 87% or about 30% of the time. Immune exposure information comprised only CMV serostatus.

Trimming at V came to 5 bases and at J to 8 bases, leaving 7 bases not matched to a gene. This CDR3 is 14 amino acids long. Germline values: CDR1 SEHNR, CDR2 FQNEAQ (reference sequence). It was with 60 Vbeta and 13 Jbeta primers that the PCR ran. TCRdb's copy holds only in-frame clones and misses some; the assay was immunoSEQ multiplex PCR. The table has some 140,000 clones, 70% to 85% seen once. About this clone: Its antigen is unidentified.

Sequencing input: PBMCs. The chain has TRBV7-9 and TRBJ1-4, with 8 bases aligning to TRBD1. This clonotype was sampled from a man aged 40-55 years in good health and CMV-seropositive. CDR3 sequence reads: CASSPGGAGEKLFF. Here the CDR3 DNA reads TGTGCCAGCAGCCCAGGGGGCGCCGGGGAAAAACTGTTTTTT.